A selection of T cell receptor beta chains follows, all from one sample in a study of T cell responses to AZD1222 COVID-19 vaccine. The method was immunoSEQ multiplex PCR; TCRdb's version includes in-frame clones alone and lacks a portion of them. This table has 100,000 to 150,000 clones, around 84% appearing once. Sequenced material: peripheral blood, taken on day 0 of AZD1222 vaccination. The receptor set was obtained from an adult in good health. CDR3s include the opening cysteine and the closing phenylalanine or tryptophan. The order of the fields is V gene, CDR3 protein.

TRBV7-7	CASSFSGLTGELFF
TRBV4-2	CASSHRYPLAGGQETQYF
TRBV6-4	CASSDPQETGLYRTYEQYF
TRBV10-1	CASSYLMGSGELFF
TRBV24-1	CATSGGQTAYEQYF
TRBV5-1	CASTGGGTGNYGYTF
TRBV7-6	CASSSGPNYEQYF
TRBV6-5	CASSYSRTTYEQYF
TRBV27	CASSLNTPTDTQYF
TRBV10-1	CASTPGPGEKLFF
TRBV19	CASSIRTGSDTQYF
TRBV10-3	CATQTSGAVLEGHEQFF
TRBV9	CASSATGTGDTEAFF
TRBV12-5	CASGLVQGQGYYGYTF
TRBV18	CASSPGTGGEETQYF
TRBV18	CASSPYRRETQYF
TRBV11-2	CASSLATDQYYGYTF
TRBV5-6	CASRALFGRPGSGANVLTF
TRBV7-8	CASSVSPGQSSGNTIYF
TRBV2	CASSDMASYEQYF
TRBV4-3	CASSQDAPYSAGNTIYF
TRBV29-1	CSVAPGTDTGELFF
TRBV24-1	CATSDTGTRVGYEQFF
TRBV11-2	CASSNLQGRRFYGYTF
TRBV12-5	CASGLGSGGTDTQYF
TRBV5-6	CASSPYRGPSEQYF
TRBV10-3	CATLYTSGASYNEQFF
TRBV19	CASSPRGRGSNQPQHF
TRBV7-9	CASSLSTGTEAFF
TRBV5-6	CASSEAGSGNTIYF
TRBV7-9	CASSRSDVQNQPQHF
TRBV7-9	CASSYDRGEGQNTGELFF
TRBV2	CASSELGANYGYTF
TRBV11-2	CASSLGGHGYGYTF
TRBV12-3/TRBV12-4	CASSFGNQPQHF
TRBV6-5	CASRDRLQGPQHF
TRBV5-1	CASSPGTSVYYEQYF
TRBV13	CASSLEGESYEQYF
TRBV6-5	CASSRTGRTEAFF
TRBV11-3	CASSLGEPQETQYF
TRBV7-9	CASSLANRGGTYEQYF
TRBV3-1/TRBV3-2	CASSQDKAGAAF
TRBV28	CGSRDRALLNSPLHF
TRBV28	CASRHRPQEDTEAFF
TRBV6-5	CASGRGQGNQPQHF
TRBV4-3	CASSQGVGNQETQYF
TRBV28	CASSLFPGGPGEQFF
TRBV4-2	CASSPLGDNYGYTF
TRBV11-2	CASSTPPDTQYF
TRBV29-1	CSARTAGNTIYF
TRBV18	CASSPVTESYNSPLHF
TRBV29-1	CSVDRSIGQGPANYGYTF
TRBV28	CASSLQGHNEQFF
TRBV6-5	CASGRGMNTEAFF